This T cell receptor beta chain was retrieved from a study of type 1 regulatory T cells. Background on the study: An in vitro protocol generated T-allo10, a Tr1-enriched, alloantigen-specific CD4 T cell product.

V was cut by 4 bases and J by 1 base, with 8 bases left in between. The CDR3 runs 13 residues. CDR1 SGHKS and CDR2 YYEKEE come from the germline V gene (reference sequence). This clonotype has a count of ten or more. Antigen: not known. Each CDR3 protein is one row after TCRdb ran MiXCR on the reads. The sample has about 15,000 distinct CDR3 sequences; roughly an eighth are singletons. V is TRBV5-5 and J is TRBJ1-1; D gene unclear. The TCR comes from a human donor in good health. Sequenced: cultured T cells, either the whole culture or a sorted T cell fraction (not recorded which). This CDR3 is CASSRWQNTEAFF. The CDR3 bases are TGTGCCAGCAGCCGGTGGCAGAACACTGAAGCTTTCTTT.